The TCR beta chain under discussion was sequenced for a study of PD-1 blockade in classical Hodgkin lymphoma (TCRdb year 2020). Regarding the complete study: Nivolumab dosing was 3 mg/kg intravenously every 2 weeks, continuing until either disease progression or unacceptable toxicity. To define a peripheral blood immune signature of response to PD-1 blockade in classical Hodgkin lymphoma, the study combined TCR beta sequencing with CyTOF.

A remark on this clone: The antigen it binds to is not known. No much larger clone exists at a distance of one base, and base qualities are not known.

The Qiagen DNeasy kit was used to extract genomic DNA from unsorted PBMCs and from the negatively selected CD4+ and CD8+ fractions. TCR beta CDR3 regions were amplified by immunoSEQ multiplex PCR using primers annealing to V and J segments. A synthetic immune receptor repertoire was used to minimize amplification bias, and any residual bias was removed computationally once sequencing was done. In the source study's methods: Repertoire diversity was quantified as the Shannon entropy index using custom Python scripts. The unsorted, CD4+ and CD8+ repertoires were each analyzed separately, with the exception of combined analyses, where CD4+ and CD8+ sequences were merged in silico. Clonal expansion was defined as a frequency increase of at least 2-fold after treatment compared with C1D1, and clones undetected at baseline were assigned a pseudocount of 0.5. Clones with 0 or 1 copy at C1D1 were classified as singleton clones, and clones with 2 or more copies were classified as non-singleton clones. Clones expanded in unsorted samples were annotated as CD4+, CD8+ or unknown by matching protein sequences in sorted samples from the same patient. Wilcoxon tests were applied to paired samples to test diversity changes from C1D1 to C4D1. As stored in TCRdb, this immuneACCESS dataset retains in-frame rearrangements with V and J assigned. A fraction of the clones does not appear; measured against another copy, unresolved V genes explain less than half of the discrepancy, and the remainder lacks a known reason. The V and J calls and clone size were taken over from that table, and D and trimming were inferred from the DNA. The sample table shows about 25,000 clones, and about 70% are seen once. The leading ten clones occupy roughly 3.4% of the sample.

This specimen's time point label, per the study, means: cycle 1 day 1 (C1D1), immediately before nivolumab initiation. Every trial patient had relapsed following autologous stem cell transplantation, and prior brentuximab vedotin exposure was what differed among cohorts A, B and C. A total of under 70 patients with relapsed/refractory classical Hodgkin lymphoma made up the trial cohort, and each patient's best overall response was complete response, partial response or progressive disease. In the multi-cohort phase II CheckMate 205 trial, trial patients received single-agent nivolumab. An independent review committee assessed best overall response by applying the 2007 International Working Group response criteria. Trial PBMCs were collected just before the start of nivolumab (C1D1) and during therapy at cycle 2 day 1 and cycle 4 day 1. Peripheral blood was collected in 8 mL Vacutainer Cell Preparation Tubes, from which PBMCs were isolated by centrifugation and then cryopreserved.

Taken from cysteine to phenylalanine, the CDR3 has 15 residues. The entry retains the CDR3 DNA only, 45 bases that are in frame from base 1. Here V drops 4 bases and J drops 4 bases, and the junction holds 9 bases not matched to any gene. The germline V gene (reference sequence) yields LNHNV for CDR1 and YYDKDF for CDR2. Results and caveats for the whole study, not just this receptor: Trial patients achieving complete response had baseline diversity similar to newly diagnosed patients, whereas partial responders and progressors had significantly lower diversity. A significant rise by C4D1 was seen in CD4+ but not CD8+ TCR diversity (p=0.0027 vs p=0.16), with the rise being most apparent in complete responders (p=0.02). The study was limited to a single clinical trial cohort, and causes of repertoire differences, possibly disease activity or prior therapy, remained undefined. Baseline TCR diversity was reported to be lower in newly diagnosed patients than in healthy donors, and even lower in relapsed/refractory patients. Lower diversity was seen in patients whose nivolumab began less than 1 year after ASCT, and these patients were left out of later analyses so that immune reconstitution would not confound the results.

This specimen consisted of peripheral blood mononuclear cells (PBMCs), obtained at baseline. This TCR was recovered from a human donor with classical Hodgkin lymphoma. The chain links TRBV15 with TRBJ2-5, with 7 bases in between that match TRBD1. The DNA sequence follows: TGTGCCACCAGCACCCATAAACAGGGGTTAGAGACCCAGTACTTC. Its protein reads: CATSTHKQGLETQYF.